The clone carrying this T cell receptor (beta chain) came up once. Losses at the gene ends were 4 bases for V and 3 bases for J; bases not matched to a gene: 4. CDR1 is SGHRS and CDR2 is YFSETQ in the germline V gene. The CDR3 runs to 13 residues. PCR primers comprised 60 Vbeta and 13 Jbeta primers. Libraries were prepared by immunoSEQ multiplex PCR; TCRdb keeps only in-frame clonotypes and omits some of them. Of under 65,000 clones in the sample, about four fifths were seen once. This sample is part of a study of cytomegalovirus exposure and HLA in healthy donors. The source is a woman between 18 and 29 years old in good health and CMV-seronegative. This sequence joins TRBV5-1 and TRBJ2-7; 7 bases map to TRBD1. Source material: PBMCs. This CDR3 is CASSRDSNYEQYF. Here the CDR3 DNA reads TGCGCCAGCAGCCGGGACAGCAACTACGAGCAGTACTTC.